This TCR beta chain derives from a study of blood T cells in healthy people across ages. This clonotype was recorded a few times. A second PCR, run for about 6 to 11 cycles, used a sample-barcoded 5' primer plus a J-beta primer mix. In TCRdb, the 5' RACE reads were re-called with MiXCR into one record per CDR3 protein. The sample lists 500,000 to 600,000 distinct CDR3 sequences, 25% to 30% seen once, with about a fifth in the top ten. CDR1 and CDR2 from the germline V gene are MNHEY and SVGAGI. V was trimmed by 0 bases and J by 4 bases, leaving 31 bases between them. This CDR3 has 21 residues. V usage is TRBV6-5 and J usage is TRBJ2-7; tentatively, D is TRBD2 (7 bases). Sample: blood. The sequence was collected from a woman aged 70 to 79 in good health. The CDR3 DNA is TGTGCCAGCAGTTACTCCTTTGGGGGGGGACACCACTCCACTTCTGGTTACGAGCAGTACTTC. Residues: CASSYSFGGGHHSTSGYEQYF.